Here is one TCR beta chain with its context. This CDR3 comprises 15 residues. V was trimmed by 4 bases and J by 3 bases, leaving 13 bases between them. The germline V gene encodes CDR1 SGHTA and CDR2 FQGTGA. Produced via immunoSEQ multiplex PCR; TCRdb's table is partial and in-frame only. The sample records about 130,000 clones, about nine tenths being singletons. These data belong to a study of T cell responses to AZD1222 COVID-19 vaccine. The receptor was derived from an adult in good health. The rearrangement joins TRBV7-3 to TRBJ2-1; a weak D match, TRBD2 (8 bases). Source: peripheral blood, taken on day 0 of AZD1222 vaccination. CDR3 nucleotides: TGTGCCAGCAGCTCGGGGGGGACAGTCTACAATGAGCAGTTCTTC. Amino acids: CASSSGGTVYNEQFF.